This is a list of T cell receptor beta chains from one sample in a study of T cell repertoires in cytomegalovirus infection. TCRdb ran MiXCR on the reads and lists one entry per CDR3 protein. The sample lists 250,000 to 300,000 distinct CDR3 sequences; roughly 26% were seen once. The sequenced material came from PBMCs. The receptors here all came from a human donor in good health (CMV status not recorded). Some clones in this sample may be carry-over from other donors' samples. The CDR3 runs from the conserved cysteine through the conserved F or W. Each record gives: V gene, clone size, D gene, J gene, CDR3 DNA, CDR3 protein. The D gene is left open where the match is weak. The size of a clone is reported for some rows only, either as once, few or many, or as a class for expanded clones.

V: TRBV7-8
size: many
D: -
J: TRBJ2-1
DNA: TGTGCCAGCAGCCCCCGACAGTTCAATGAGCAGTTCTTC
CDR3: CASSPRQFNEQFF

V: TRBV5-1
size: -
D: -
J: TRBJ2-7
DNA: TGCGCCAGCAGCTTGGTTTTGGGGGCCTACGAGCAGTACTTC
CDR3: CASSLVLGAYEQYF

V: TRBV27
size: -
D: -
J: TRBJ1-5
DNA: TGTGCCAGCAGCACTTCGTTGTTGACAGACGTTCAGCCCCAGCATTTT
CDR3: CASSTSLLTDVQPQHF

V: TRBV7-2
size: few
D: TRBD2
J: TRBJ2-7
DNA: TGTGCCAGCAGCTTAGCAACTAGCGGGCGCTACGAGCAGTACTTC
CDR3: CASSLATSGRYEQYF

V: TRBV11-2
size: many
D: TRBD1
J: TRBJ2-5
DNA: TGTGCCAGCAGCGCAACCGCGACAGGGCAAGAGACCCAGTACTTC
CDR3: CASSATATGQETQYF

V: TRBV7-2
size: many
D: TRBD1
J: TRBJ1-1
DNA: TGTGCCAGCAGCTTGGGGACAGGCTCTGAAGCTTTCTTT
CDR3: CASSLGTGSEAFF

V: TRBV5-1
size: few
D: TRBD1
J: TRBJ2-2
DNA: TGCGCCAGCAGCTTGGCGGACAGGGACACCGGGGAGCTGTTTTTT
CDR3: CASSLADRDTGELFF

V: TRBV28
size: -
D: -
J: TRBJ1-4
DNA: TGTGCCAGCAGTCCCCTGAGTGAAAAACTGTTTTTT
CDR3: CASSPLSEKLFF

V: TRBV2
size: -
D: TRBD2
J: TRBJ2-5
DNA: TGTGCCAGCAGGCGGACTAGCGGGAAGTACTTC
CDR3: CASRRTSGKYF

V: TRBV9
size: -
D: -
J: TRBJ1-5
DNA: TGTGCCAGCAGCGGGAGGGCGACAGCCCATCAGCCCCAGCATTTT
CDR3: CASSGRATAHQPQHF

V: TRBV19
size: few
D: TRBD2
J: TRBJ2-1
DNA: TGTGCCAGTAGTATCGTTAGCGGGGTATCTTGGAATGAGCAGTTCTTC
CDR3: CASSIVSGVSWNEQFF

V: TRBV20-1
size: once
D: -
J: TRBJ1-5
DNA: TGCAGTGCCACGGGACACTTTAATCAGCCCCGGCATTTT
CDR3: CSATGHFNQPRHF

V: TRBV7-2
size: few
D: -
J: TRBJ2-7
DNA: TGTGCCAGCAGCTTAATTCCCCACGAGCAGTACTTC
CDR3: CASSLIPHEQYF

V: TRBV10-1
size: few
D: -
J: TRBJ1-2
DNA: TGCGCCAGCAGTGAAGATCTCCTCTATGGCTACACCTTC
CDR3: CASSEDLLYGYTF

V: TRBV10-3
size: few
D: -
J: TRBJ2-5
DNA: TGTGCCATCAGGTCGTCAGAGAGTGAGACCCAGTACTTC
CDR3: CAIRSSESETQYF

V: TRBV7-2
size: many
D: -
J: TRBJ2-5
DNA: TGTGCCAGCAGCTTAGTCAGGGAGGCGACCCAGTACTTC
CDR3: CASSLVREATQYF

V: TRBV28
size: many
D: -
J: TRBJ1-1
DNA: TGTGCCAGCAGTTTCCGGGGGCCTTTGAACACTGAAGCTTTCTTT
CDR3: CASSFRGPLNTEAFF

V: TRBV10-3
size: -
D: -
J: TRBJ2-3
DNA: TGTGCCACCGCGGACAGTGTGGGGCAAGATACGCAGTATTTT
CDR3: CATADSVGQDTQYF

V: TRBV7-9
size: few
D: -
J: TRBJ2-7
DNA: TGTGCCAGCACAAAATCCTACGAGCAGTACTTC
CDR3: CASTKSYEQYF

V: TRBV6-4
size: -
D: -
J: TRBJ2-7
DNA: TGTGCCAGCAGAGCCCACTCCGAGTACGAGCAGTACTTC
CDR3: CASRAHSEYEQYF

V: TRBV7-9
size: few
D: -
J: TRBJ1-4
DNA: TGTGCCAGCAGCTCCGGGTCCGGGATTCGAGCTAATGAAAAACTGTTTTTT
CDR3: CASSSGSGIRANEKLFF

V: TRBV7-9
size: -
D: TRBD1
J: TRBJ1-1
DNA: TGTGCCAGCAGCTTAGAGGGGGCGGGCGGCACTGAAGCTTTCTTT
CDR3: CASSLEGAGGTEAFF

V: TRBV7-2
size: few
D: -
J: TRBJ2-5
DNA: TGTGCCAGCGGGCAAGGAGAGACCCAGTACTTC
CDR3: CASGQGETQYF

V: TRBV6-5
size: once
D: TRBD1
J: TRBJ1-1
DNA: TGTGCCAGCAGGACGGGACAGGGAGTAGACACTGAAGCTTTCTTT
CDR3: CASRTGQGVDTEAFF

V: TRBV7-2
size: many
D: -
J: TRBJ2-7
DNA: TGTGCCAGCACCTCAACCCGCAGTTTGGCCTACGAGCAGTACTTC
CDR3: CASTSTRSLAYEQYF

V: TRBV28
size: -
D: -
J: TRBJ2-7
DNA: TGTGCCAGCAGTCTTCGAGGGGACGAGCAGTACTTC
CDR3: CASSLRGDEQYF

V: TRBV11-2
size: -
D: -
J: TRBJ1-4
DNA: TGTGCCAGCAGCTTAGGCCTTAACAATGAAAAACTGTTTTTT
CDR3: CASSLGLNNEKLFF

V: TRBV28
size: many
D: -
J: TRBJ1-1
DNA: TGTGCCAGCACCGATTTGGGGGGGCGGAACACTGAAGCTTTCTTT
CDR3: CASTDLGGRNTEAFF

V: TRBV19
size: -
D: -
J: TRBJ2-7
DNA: TGTGCCAGTAAAGCTCGGGGAGACGAGCAGTACTTC
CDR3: CASKARGDEQYF

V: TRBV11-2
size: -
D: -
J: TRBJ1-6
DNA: TGTGCCAGCAGCCAGACTCAGGGCTCCTATAATTCACCCCTCCACTTT
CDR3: CASSQTQGSYNSPLHF

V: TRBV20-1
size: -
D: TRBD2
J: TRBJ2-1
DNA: TGCAGTGTTGAATCGGCGGGAGGACTCTCCTACAATGAGCAGTTCTTC
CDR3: CSVESAGGLSYNEQFF

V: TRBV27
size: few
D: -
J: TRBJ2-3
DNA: TGTGCCAGCAGTCCCCCCCGGGCAGATCCTGTAAGCACAGATACGCAGTATTTT
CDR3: CASSPPRADPVSTDTQYF

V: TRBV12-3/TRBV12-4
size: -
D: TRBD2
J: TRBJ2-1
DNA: TGTGCCAGCACCCTTTTGGTAGCGGGAGGGAAGGTGGACTACAATGAGCAGTTCTTC
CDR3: CASTLLVAGGKVDYNEQFF

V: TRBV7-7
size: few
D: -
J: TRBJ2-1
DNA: TGTGCCATCCGGGACGACTCCTACAATGAGCAGTTCTTC
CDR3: CAIRDDSYNEQFF

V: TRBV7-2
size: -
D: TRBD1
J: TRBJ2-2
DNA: TGTGCCAGCAGCTCCTGGCAGGGGGCAAAGGCCGGGGAGCTGTTTTTT
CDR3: CASSSWQGAKAGELFF

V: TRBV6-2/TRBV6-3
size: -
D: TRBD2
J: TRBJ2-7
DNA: TGTGCCAGCAGTTATAAGACTAGCGGGAGGGCCGATTGGGACGAGCAGTACTTC
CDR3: CASSYKTSGRADWDEQYF

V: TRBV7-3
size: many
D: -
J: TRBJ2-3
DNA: TGTGCCAGCAGTGGTGGAGGATTGGGCACAGATACGCAGTATTTT
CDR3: CASSGGGLGTDTQYF